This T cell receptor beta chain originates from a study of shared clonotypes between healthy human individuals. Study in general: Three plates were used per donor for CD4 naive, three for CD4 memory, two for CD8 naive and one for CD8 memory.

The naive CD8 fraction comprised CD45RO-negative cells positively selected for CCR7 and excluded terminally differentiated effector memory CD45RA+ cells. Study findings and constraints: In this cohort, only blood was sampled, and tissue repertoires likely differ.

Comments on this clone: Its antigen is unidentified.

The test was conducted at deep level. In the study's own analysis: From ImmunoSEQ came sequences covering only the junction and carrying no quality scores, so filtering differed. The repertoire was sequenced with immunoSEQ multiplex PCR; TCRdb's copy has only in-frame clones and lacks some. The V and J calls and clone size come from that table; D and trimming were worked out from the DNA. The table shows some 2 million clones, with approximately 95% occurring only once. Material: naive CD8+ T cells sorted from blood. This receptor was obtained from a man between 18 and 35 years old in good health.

CDR3 region: CASSMRGDEQFF. The CDR3 DNA reads TGTGCCAGTAGTATGAGGGGGGATGAGCAGTTCTTC. The chain carries TRBV19 and TRBJ2-1; the D gene could be TRBD1 or TRBD2 (6 bases each). V was cut by 3 bases and J by 8 bases, with 8 bases left in between. CDR3 length: 12 residues. Looked up from germline, CDR1 is LNHDA and CDR2 is SQIVND (reference sequence).